Listed below are T cell receptor beta chains from one sample, sequenced in a study of T cell responses to AZD1222 COVID-19 vaccine. The data were produced by immunoSEQ multiplex PCR, yet TCRdb's version contains in-frame clones alone and is incomplete. The sample has about 130,000 clones; roughly nine tenths are singletons. The material was peripheral blood, obtained on day 0 of AZD1222 vaccination. The receptors derive from an adult in good health. Each CDR3 is given with its conserved first and last residue. Fields, in order: V gene, D gene, clone size, J gene, CDR3 protein, CDR3 DNA. The D gene is left open where the match is weak. The size field is filled for only some rows; it gives once, few, many or a size class.

TRBV10-2	.	.	TRBJ2-7	CASTPQASYEQYF	TGCGCCAGCACCCCCCAGGCCTCCTACGAGCAGTACTTC
TRBV19	TRBD1	.	TRBJ1-6	CASSISQGLSNSPLHF	TGTGCCAGTAGTATCTCACAGGGGTTGAGTAATTCACCCCTCCACTTT
TRBV5-4	.	.	TRBJ1-3	CASSLNPGNTIYF	TGTGCCAGCAGCTTGAACCCTGGAAACACCATATATTTT
TRBV5-1	.	.	TRBJ2-7	CASSSLTGKRDSEQYF	TGCGCCAGCAGCTCCCTGACGGGCAAGAGGGACTCCGAGCAGTACTTC
TRBV7-9	.	.	TRBJ1-2	CASSPSGGYTF	TGTGCCAGCAGCCCTAGCGGCGGCTACACCTTC
TRBV9	.	.	TRBJ2-6	CASSVVSGANVLTF	TGTGCCAGCAGCGTGGTATCTGGGGCCAACGTCCTGACTTTC
TRBV9	TRBD1	.	TRBJ1-4	CASSARRGQNEKLFF	TGTGCCAGCAGCGCCCGTCGGGGACAGAATGAAAAACTGTTTTTT
TRBV3-1/TRBV3-2	TRBD1	once	TRBJ1-1	CASSQEGAGNTEAFF	TGTGCCAGCAGCCAGGAGGGGGCCGGCAACACTGAAGCTTTCTTT
TRBV7-2	.	.	TRBJ1-2	CASSLGGGVNYGYTF	TGTGCCAGCAGCTTAGGGGGAGGGGTAAACTATGGCTACACCTTC
TRBV27	TRBD1	.	TRBJ1-1	CASSRGTENTEAFF	TGTGCCAGCAGTCGAGGGACAGAGAACACTGAAGCTTTCTTT
TRBV28	.	.	TRBJ1-1	CASSQGGGTGTEAFF	TGTGCCAGCAGTCAAGGGGGGGGGACCGGCACTGAAGCTTTCTTT
TRBV3-1/TRBV3-2	.	.	TRBJ1-1	CASSQEAAGAAFF	TGTGCCAGCAGTCAAGAAGCGGCAGGGGCGGCTTTCTTT
TRBV4-1	TRBD2	once	TRBJ2-7	CASSQNSASGAYEQYF	TGCGCCAGCAGCCAAAATTCGGCTAGCGGGGCGTACGAGCAGTACTTC
TRBV24-1	.	.	TRBJ2-7	CATSDDTLTKQYF	TGTGCCACCAGTGATGATACCCTCACGAAGCAGTACTTC
TRBV7-3	.	.	TRBJ2-7	CASSLTRGKEQYF	TGTGCCAGCAGCTTAACCCGCGGAAAGGAGCAGTACTTC
TRBV24-1	.	.	TRBJ1-1	CATTNRVGTEAFF	TGTGCCACCACCAACAGGGTGGGCACTGAAGCTTTCTTT
TRBV7-3	TRBD1	.	TRBJ1-1	CASSRPGQGLSEAFF	TGTGCCAGCAGCCGCCCGGGACAGGGTCTCTCTGAAGCTTTCTTT
TRBV7-2	.	.	TRBJ2-7	CASSSGGGPYEQYF	TGTGCCAGCAGCTCCGGTGGAGGACCCTACGAGCAGTACTTC
TRBV7-3	.	once	TRBJ2-4	CASSPTGPGDIQYF	TGTGCCAGCAGCCCGACGGGACCCGGGGACATTCAGTACTTC
TRBV12-3/TRBV12-4	.	.	TRBJ1-1	CASSFGAGAEAFF	TGTGCCAGCAGTTTTGGGGCGGGGGCTGAAGCTTTCTTT
TRBV28	.	few	TRBJ1-3	CASRTPGNTIYF	TGTGCCAGCCGGACCCCTGGAAACACCATATATTTT
TRBV5-5	TRBD1	.	TRBJ1-4	CASSFLTGGREKLFF	TGTGCCAGCAGCTTTTTAACAGGGGGCAGGGAAAAACTGTTTTTT
TRBV28	TRBD1	once	TRBJ1-1	CASRNRGLDTEAFF	TGTGCCAGCAGAAACAGGGGGTTGGACACTGAAGCTTTCTTT
TRBV27	TRBD2	.	TRBJ2-3	CASSLKRGRTDTQYF	TGTGCCAGCAGTTTGAAGCGGGGGCGCACAGATACGCAGTATTTT
TRBV28	.	.	TRBJ1-4	CASIQASTNEKLFF	TGTGCCAGCATCCAGGCCTCAACTAATGAAAAACTGTTTTTT
TRBV5-1	.	once	TRBJ1-1	CARVFGEAFF	TGCGCTCGCGTGTTTGGTGAAGCTTTCTTT
TRBV30	.	once	TRBJ2-7	CAWSEYIGSYEQYF	TGTGCCTGGAGTGAATATATTGGTAGTTACGAGCAGTACTTC
TRBV19	.	.	TRBJ1-5	CASSIQGRNQPQHF	TGTGCCAGTAGTATCCAGGGGCGCAATCAGCCCCAGCATTTT
TRBV19	.	.	TRBJ2-7	CASSLQGKDYEQYF	TGTGCCAGTAGTCTTCAGGGGAAGGATTACGAGCAGTACTTC
TRBV5-8	.	.	TRBJ1-3	CASSFFPRGAISGNTIYF	TGTGCCAGCAGCTTCTTCCCCCGCGGGGCCATATCTGGAAACACCATATATTTT